These 11 T cell receptor beta chains were sequenced from one sample in a study of cytomegalovirus exposure and HLA in healthy donors. A multiplex PCR was run with 60 Vbeta primers and 13 Jbeta primers. Produced via immunoSEQ multiplex PCR; TCRdb's table is partial and in-frame only. The sample contains roughly 140,000 clones, roughly three quarters of which appear only once. Sequencing was done on a sample of PBMCs. The receptors originated from a woman aged 25 to 39 in good health and CMV-seronegative.

This clone has a handful of counts. The rearrangement joins TRBV28 to TRBJ2-2; TRBD2 matches 9 bases. The CDR3 extends over 15 amino acids. J was trimmed by 2 bases and V by 6 bases; bases with no gene match: 4. In germline, CDR1 is MDHEN, CDR2 SYDVKM. Here the CDR3 DNA reads TGTGCCAGCAGCCGTAGCGGGAGAAACACCGGGGAGCTGTTTTTT. It specifies CASSRSGRNTGELFF.

This chain joins TRBV5-4 and TRBJ2-1, with TRBD2 as a possible D gene (6 bases). Germline loops: CDR1 SGHNT, CDR2 YYREEE (reference sequence). CDR3 length: 13 amino acids. V shed 4 bases and J shed 7 bases, with 12 bases lying between them. The CDR3 DNA sequence: TGTGCCAGCAGCACGGGAGCCGAAAATGAGCAGTTCTTC. This gives the protein CASSTGAENEQFF.

The chain employs TRBV2 and TRBJ1-4; tentative D call: TRBD1 (5 bases). Trimming took 6 bases from V and 13 from J, leaving 12 bases between them. The CDR3 extends over 11 amino acids. Germline CDR1 SNHLY, CDR2 FYNNEI. CDR3 sequence (DNA): TGTGCCAGCAGGGCCTTGGGGGGACTGTTTTTT. It is translated as CASRALGGLFF.

The chain has TRBV5-1 and TRBJ1-6; D perhaps matches TRBD1 (6 bases). Per the germline V gene, CDR1 is SGHRS and CDR2 is YFSETQ. The V end was cut by 2 bases, the J end by 5 bases, with 11 bases between. The CDR3 sequence is 15 residues long. In DNA form, the CDR3 reads TGCGCCAGCAGCTTCGACAGGCCTGATAATTCACCCCTCCACTTT. Amino acids: CASSFDRPDNSPLHF.

This chain connects TRBV2 to TRBJ2-7, with TRBD2 matching over 10 bases. CDR1 SNHLY and CDR2 FYNNEI come from the germline V gene. This CDR3 has 13 residues. CDR3 bases: TGTGCCAGCAGTAAAGCCCCCTCTAGCGGGGGAAACGTC. Translated, it gives CASSKAPSSGGNV.

The genes are TRBV9 and TRBJ2-2; 8 bases fit TRBD1. With V trimmed by 4 bases and J by 2 bases, 4 bases remained unmatched. The CDR3 sequence is 15 residues long. In germline, CDR1 is SGDLS, CDR2 YYNGEE. Here the CDR3 DNA reads TGTGCCAGCAGCCTGGGACAGGAAAACACCGGGGAGCTGTTTTTT. It codes for CASSLGQENTGELFF. The full variable domain, with the rest looked up from reference TRBV9 and TRBJ2-2, is DSGVTQTPKHLITATGQRVTLRCSPRSGDLSVYWYQQSLDQGLQFLIQYYNGEERAKGNILERFSAQQFPDLHSELNLSSLELGDSALYFCASSLGQENTGELFFGEGSRLTVL.

The CDR3 region is CASSARVTEKLFF. In nucleotides, the CDR3 is TGTGCCAGCAGCGCGAGGGTTACTGAAAAACTGTTTTTT. The chain recombines TRBV7-2 with TRBJ1-4; D not resolved. Germline assignment: CDR1 SGHTA and CDR2 FQGNSA. V lost 5 bases and J lost 7, with 11 bases in between. The CDR3 is made up of 13 amino acids.

The J gene is TRBJ2-1, the V gene TRBV5-4, with D tentatively TRBD1 (6 bases). The germline V gene has CDR1 SGHNT and CDR2 YYREEE (reference sequence). Between the trimmed V and J ends, which lost 3 bases and 2 bases, there was a span of 15 bases. The CDR3 spans 16 residues. The DNA for the CDR3 is TGTGCCAGCAGCTCCGGAAGTCAGGGGCCCTACAATGAGCAGTTCTTC. Protein sequence: CASSSGSQGPYNEQFF.

In this sample, this clone turned up once. This chain links TRBV7-2 with TRBJ2-3, with a tentative D call TRBD2 (8 bases). CDR1 and CDR2 (germline): SGHTA, FQGNSA. This CDR3 has 15 amino acids. Deletions cut 6 bases from V and 6 bases from J, with 19 bases between. DNA for the CDR3: TGTGCCAGCAGGGAGGGGGCGGGGGGTTCGGATACGCAGTATTTT. It yields the protein CASREGAGGSDTQYF.

The chain couples TRBV9 to TRBJ2-3; weak D call: TRBD1 (6 bases). CDR1 is SGDLS and CDR2 is YYNGEE in the germline V gene. V lost 3 bases, J lost 3 bases, and 11 bases lay in between. CDR3 length: 14 residues. The CDR3 spells CASSADQGTDTQYF. The CDR3 coding sequence is TGTGCCAGCAGCGCCGACCAGGGGACAGATACGCAGTATTTT.

This chain uses TRBV4-2 with TRBJ1-2; the D gene is possibly TRBD1 (6 bases). The germline CDR1 and CDR2 sequences are LGHNA and YNFKEQ. Trimming left V 6 bases short and J 5 bases short, with 16 bases between. This CDR3 has 14 residues. The CDR3 DNA follows: TGTGCCAGCAGAGGGGGGGGCCTTCCTTATGGCTACACCTTC. This encodes CASRGGGLPYGYTF.